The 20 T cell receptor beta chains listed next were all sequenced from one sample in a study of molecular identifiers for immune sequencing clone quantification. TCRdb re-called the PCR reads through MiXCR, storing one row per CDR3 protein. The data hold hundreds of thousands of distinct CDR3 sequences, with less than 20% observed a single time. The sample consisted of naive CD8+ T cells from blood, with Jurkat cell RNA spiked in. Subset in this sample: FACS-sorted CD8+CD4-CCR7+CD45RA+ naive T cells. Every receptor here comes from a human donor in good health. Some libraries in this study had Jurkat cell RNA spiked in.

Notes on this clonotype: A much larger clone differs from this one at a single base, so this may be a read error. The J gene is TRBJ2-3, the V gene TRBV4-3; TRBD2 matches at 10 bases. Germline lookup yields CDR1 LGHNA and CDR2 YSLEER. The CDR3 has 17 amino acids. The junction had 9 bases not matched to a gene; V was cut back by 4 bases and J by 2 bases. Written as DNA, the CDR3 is TGCGCCAGCAGCCGAGATCTAGCGGGGGCCTTCACAGATACGCAGTATTTT. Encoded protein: CASSRDLAGAFTDTQYF.

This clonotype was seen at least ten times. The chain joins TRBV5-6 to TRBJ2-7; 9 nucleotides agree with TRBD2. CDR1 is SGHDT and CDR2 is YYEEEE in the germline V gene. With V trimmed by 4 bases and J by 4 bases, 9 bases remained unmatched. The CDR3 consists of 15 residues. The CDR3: CASSLLLAGIYEQYF. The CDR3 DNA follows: TGTGCCAGCAGCCTCCTCCTAGCGGGAATTTACGAGCAGTACTTC.

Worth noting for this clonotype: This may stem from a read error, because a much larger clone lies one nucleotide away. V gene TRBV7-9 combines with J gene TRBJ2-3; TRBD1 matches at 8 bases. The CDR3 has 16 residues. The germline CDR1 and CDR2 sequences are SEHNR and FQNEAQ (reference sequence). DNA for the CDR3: TGTGCCCTCGCGATGGCCCTCATTCTGGGGACAGGTACGCAGTATTTT. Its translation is CALAMALILGTGTQYF.

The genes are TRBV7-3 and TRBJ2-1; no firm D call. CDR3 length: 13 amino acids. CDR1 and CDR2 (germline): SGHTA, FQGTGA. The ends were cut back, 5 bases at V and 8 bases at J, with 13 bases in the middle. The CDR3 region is CASSPDSTDEQFF. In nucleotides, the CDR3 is TGTGCCAGCAGCCCCGACTCAACGGATGAGCAGTTCTTC.

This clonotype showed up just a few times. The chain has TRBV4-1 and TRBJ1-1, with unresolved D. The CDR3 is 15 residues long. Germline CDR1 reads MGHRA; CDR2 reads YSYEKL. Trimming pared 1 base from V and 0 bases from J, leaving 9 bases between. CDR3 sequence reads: CASSQVSPLNTEAFF. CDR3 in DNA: TGCGCCAGCAGCCAAGTTTCCCCACTGAACACTGAAGCTTTCTTT.

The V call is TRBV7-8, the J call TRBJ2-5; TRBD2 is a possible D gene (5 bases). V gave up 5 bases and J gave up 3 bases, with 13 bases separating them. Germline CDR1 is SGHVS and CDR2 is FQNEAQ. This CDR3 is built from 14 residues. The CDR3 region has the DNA TGTGCCAGCAGCCCCCAGACTACCGAAGAGACCCAGTACTTC. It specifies CASSPQTTEETQYF.

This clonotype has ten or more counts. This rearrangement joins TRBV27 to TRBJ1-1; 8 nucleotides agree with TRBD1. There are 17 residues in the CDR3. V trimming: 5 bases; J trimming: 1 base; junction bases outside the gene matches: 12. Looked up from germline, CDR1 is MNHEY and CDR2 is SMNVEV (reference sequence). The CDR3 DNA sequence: TGTGCCAGCAGTCAAATGTCCGGGACAGGACCGAACACTGAAGCTTTCTTT. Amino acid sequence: CASSQMSGTGPNTEAFF.

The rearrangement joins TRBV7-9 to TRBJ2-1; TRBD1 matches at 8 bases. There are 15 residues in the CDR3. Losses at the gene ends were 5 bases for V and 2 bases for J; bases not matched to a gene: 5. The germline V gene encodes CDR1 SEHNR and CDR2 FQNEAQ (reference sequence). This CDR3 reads CASSQTGQAYNEQFF. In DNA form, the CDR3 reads TGTGCCAGCAGCCAAACGGGACAGGCCTACAATGAGCAGTTCTTC.

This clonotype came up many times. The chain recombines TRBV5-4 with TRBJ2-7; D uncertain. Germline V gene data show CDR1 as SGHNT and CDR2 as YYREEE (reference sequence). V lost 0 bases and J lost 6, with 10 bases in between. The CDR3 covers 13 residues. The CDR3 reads CASSLASSGEQYF. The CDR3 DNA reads TGTGCCAGCAGCTTGGCCTCCTCCGGCGAGCAGTACTTC.

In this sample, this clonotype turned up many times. As DNA, the CDR3 is TGCGCCAGCAGCCAAGGGGGAACTGGGGCCAACGTCCTGACTTTC. It codes for CASSQGGTGANVLTF. This chain connects TRBV4-1 to TRBJ2-6; no clear D. Trimming stripped 1 base from V and 2 bases from J, with 6 bases between. Germline loops: CDR1 MGHRA, CDR2 YSYEKL. CDR3 length: 15 amino acids.

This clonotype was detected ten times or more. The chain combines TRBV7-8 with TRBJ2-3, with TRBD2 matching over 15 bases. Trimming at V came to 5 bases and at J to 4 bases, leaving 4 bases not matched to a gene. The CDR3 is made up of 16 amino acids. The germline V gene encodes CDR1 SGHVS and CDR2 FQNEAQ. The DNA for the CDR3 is TGTGCCAGCAGCCTAGGACTAGCGGGAGGGCCAGATACGCAGTATTTT. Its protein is CASSLGLAGGPDTQYF.

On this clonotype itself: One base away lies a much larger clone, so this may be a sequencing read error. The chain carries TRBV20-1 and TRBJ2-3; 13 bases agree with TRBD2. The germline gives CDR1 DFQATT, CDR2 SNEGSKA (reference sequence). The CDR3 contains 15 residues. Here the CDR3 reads CGGLGSLAGGLTQYF. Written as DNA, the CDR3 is TGCGGTGGGCTAGGGTCACTAGCGGGGGGGCTTACGCAGTATTTT.

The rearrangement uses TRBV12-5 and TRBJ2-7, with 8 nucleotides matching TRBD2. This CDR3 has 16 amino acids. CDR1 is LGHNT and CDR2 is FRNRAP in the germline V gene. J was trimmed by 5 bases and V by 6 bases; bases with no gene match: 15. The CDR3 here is CASGRGRREDVDEQYF. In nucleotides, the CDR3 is TGTGCTAGTGGGAGGGGACGGCGGGAGGACGTCGACGAGCAGTACTTC.

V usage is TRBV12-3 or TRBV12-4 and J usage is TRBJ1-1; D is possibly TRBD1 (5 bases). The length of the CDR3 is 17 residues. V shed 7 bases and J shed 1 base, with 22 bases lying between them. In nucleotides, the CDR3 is TGTGCCAGCACCGAATCCCTCGGGGTCGGGGGGAACACTGAAGCTTTCTTT. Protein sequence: CASTESLGVGGNTEAFF.

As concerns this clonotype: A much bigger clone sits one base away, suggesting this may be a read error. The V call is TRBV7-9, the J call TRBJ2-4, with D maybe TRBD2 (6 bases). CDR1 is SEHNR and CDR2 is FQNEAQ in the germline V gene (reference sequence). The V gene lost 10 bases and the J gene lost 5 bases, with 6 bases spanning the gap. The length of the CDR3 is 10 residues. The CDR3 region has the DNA TGTGCCACGGGAGAAAACATTCAGTACTTC. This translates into CATGENIQYF.

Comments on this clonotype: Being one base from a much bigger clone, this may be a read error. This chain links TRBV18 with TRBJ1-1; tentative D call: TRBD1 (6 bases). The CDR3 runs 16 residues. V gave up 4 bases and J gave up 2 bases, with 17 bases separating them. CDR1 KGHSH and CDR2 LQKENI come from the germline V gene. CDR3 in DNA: TGTGCCAGCTCACAAGCTCCGGGACAATCAAACACTGAAGCTTTCTTT. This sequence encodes CASSQAPGQSNTEAFF.

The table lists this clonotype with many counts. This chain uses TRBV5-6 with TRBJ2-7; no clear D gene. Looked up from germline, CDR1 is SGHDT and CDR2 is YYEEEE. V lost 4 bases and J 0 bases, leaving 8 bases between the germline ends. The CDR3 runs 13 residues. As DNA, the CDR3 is TGTGCCAGCAGCCTTAGGGTCTCCTACGAGCAGTACTTC. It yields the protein CASSLRVSYEQYF. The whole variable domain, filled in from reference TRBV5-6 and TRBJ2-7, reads DAGVTQSPTHLIKTRGQQVTLRCSPKSGHDTVSWYQQALGQGPQFIFQYYEEEERQRGNFPDRFSGHQFPNYSSELNVNALLLGDSALYLCASSLRVSYEQYFGPGTRLTVT.

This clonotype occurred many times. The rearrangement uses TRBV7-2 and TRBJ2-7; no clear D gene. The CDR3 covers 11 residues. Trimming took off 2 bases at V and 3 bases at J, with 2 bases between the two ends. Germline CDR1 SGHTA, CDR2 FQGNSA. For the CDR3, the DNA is TGTGCCAGCAGCTTATTCTACGAGCAGTACTTC. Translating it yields CASSLFYEQYF.

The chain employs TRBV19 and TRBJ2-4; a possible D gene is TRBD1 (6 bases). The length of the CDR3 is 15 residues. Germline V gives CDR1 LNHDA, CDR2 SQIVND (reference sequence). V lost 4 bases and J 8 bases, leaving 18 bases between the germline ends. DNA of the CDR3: TGTGCCAGTAGTAACCTACCCGAGGGGGTTGACATTCAGTACTTC. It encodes CASSNLPEGVDIQYF.

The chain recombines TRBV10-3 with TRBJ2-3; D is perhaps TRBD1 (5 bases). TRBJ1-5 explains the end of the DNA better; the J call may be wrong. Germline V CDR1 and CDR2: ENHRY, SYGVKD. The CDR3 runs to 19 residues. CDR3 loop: CAISASRLAGGTSTDTQHF. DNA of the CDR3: TGTGCCATCAGTGCTTCGAGACTAGCGGGGGGAACTAGCACAGATACGCAGCATTTT.